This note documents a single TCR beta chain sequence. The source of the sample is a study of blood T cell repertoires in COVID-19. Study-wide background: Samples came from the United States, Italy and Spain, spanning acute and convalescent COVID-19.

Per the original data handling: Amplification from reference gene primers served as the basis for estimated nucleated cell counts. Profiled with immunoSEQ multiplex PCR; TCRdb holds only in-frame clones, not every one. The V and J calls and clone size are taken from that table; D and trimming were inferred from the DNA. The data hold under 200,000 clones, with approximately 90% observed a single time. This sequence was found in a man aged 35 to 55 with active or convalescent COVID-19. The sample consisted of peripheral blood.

The CDR3 here is CASSIDRGEGYTF. DNA for the CDR3: TGTGCCAGCAGCATTGACAGGGGTGAAGGCTACACCTTC. The rearrangement joins TRBV5-6 to TRBJ1-2; 8 bases agree with TRBD1. This CDR3 contains 13 residues. V was clipped by 4 bases and J by 8 bases; unmatched bases: 7. Per germline, CDR1 SGHDT and CDR2 YYEEEE.